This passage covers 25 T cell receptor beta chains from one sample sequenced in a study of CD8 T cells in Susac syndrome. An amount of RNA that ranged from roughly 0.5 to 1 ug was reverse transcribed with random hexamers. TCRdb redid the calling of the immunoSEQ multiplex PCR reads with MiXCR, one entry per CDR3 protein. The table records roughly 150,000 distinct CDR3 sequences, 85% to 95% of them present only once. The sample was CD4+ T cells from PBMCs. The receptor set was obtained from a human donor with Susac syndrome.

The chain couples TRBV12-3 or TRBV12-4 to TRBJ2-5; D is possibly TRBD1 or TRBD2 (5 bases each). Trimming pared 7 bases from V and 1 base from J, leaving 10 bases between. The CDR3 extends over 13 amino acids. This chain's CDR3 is CASTLGTQETQYF. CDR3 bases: TGTGCCAGCACCCTAGGGACCCAAGAGACCCAGTACTTC.

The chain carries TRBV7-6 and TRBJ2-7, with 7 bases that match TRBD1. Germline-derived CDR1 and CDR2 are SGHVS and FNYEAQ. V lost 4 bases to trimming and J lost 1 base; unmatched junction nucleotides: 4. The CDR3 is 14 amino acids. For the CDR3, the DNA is TGTGCCAGCAGCTACGAGGACAGGTCCTACGAGCAGTACTTC. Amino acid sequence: CASSYEDRSYEQYF.

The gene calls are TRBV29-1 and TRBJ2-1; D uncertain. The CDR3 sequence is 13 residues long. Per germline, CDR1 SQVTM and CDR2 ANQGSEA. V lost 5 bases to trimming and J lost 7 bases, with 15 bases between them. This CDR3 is CSVNRVVGNEQFF. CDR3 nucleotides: TGCAGCGTTAACCGGGTAGTGGGGAATGAGCAGTTCTTC.

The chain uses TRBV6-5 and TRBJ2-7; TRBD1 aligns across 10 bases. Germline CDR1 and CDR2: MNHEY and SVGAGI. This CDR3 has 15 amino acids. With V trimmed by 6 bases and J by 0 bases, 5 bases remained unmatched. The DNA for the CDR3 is TGTGCCAGCAGACAGGGACAGGGGTTCTCCTACGAGCAGTACTTC. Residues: CASRQGQGFSYEQYF.

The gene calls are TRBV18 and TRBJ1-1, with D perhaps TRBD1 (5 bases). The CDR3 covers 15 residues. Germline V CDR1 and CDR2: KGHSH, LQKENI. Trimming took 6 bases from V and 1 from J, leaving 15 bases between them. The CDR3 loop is CASSAQVGRNTEAFF. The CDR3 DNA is TGTGCCAGCTCGGCTCAAGTGGGGCGGAACACTGAAGCTTTCTTT.

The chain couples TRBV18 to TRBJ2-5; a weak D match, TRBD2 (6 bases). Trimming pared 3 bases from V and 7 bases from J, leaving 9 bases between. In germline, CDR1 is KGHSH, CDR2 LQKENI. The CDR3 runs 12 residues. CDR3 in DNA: TGTGCCAGCTCACCTTTGGAGGGGACCCAGTACTTC. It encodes CASSPLEGTQYF.

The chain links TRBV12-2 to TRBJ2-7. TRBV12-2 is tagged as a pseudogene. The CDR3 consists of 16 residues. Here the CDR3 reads CASRLGTAGKAYEQYF. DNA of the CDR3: TGTGCAAGTCGCTTAGGGACGGCAGGCAAAGCCTACGAGCAGTACTTC.

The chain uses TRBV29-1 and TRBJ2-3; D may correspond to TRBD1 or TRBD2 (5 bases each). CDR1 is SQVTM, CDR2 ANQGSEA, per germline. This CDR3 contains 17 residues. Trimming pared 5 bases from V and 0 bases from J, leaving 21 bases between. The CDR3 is CSVTQATRGPSTDTQYF. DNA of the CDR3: TGCAGCGTTACTCAAGCGACTCGGGGCCCTAGCACAGATACGCAGTATTTT.

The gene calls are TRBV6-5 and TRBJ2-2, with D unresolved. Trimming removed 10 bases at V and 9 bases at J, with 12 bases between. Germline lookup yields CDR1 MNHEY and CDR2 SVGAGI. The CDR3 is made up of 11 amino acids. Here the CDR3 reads CATSPGWELFF. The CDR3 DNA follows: TGTGCCACCTCCCCTGGGTGGGAGCTGTTTTTT.

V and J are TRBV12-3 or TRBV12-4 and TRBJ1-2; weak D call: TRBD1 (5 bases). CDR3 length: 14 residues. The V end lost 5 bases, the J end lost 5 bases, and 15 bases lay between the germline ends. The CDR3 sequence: CASSRQGFGYGYTF. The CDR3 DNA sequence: TGTGCCAGCAGTCGCCAGGGTTTCGGGTATGGCTACACCTTC.

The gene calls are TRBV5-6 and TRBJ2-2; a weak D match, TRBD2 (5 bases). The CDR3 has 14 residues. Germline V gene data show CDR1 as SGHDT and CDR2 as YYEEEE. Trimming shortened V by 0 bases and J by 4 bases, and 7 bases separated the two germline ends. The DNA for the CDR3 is TGTGCCAGCAGCTTGGTCGGGGTCACCGGGGAGCTGTTTTTT. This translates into CASSLVGVTGELFF.

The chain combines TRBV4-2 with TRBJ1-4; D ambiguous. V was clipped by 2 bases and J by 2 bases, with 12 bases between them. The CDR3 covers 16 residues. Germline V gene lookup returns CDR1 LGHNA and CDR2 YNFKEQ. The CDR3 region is CASSQNGGGTNEKLFF. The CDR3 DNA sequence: TGTGCCAGCAGCCAAAATGGCGGTGGCACTAATGAAAAACTGTTTTTT.

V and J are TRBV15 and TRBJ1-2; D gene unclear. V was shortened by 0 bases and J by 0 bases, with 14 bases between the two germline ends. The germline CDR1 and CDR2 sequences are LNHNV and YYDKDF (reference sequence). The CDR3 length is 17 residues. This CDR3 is CATSREGAGLANYGYTF. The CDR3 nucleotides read TGTGCCACCAGCAGAGAGGGCGCGGGCTTAGCTAACTATGGCTACACCTTC.

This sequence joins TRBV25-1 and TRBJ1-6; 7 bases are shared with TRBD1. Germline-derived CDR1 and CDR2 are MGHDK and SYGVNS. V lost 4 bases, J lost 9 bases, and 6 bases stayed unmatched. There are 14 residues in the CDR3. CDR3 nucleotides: TGTGCCAGCAGTGGCTCAAGGGGGCGTTCACCCCTCCACTTT. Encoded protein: CASSGSRGRSPLHF.

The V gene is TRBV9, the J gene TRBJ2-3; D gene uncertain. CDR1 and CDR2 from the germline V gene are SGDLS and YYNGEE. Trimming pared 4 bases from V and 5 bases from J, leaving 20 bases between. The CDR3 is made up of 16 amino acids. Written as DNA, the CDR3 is TGTGCCAGCAGCCCCCAGATCGGTCCGCCGATAGATACGCAGTATTTT. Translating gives CASSPQIGPPIDTQYF.

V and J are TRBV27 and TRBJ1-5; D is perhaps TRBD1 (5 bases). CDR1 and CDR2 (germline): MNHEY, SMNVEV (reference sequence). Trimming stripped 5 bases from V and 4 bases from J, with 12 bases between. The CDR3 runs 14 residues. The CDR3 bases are TGTGCCAGCAGTCCAGGACACACTAATCAGCCCCAGCATTTT. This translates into CASSPGHTNQPQHF.

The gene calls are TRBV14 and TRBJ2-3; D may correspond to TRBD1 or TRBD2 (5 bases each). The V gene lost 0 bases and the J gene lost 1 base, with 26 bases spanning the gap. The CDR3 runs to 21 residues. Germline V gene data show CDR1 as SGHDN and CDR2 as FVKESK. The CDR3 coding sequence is TGTGCCAGCAGCCAAGAAGATTCACTTGGGGGACGGAGTCACCGCACAGATACGCAGTATTTT. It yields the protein CASSQEDSLGGRSHRTDTQYF.

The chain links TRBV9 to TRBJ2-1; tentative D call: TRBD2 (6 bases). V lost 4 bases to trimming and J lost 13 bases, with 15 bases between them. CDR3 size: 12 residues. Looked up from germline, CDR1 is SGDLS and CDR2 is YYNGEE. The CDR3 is CASSTSGGGQFF. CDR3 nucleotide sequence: TGTGCCAGCAGCACCTCTGGGGGAGGTCAGTTCTTC. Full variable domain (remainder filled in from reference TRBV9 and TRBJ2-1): DSGVTQTPKHLITATGQRVTLRCSPRSGDLSVYWYQQSLDQGLQFLIQYYNGEERAKGNILERFSAQQFPDLHSELNLSSLELGDSALYFCASSTSGGGQFFGPGTRLTVL.

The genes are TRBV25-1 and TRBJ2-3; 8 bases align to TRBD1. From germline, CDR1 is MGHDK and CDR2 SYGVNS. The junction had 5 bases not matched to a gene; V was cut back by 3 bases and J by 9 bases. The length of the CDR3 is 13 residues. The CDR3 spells CASSDPGGGTQYF. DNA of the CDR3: TGTGCCAGCAGTGACCCAGGGGGCGGAACGCAGTATTTT.

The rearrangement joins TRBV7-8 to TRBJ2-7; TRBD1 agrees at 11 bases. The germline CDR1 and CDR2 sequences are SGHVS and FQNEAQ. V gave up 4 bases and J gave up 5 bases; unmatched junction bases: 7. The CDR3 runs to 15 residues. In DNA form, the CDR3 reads TGTGCCAGCAGCTCTCGGACAGGGGGCTGGAACGAGCAGTACTTC. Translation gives CASSSRTGGWNEQYF.

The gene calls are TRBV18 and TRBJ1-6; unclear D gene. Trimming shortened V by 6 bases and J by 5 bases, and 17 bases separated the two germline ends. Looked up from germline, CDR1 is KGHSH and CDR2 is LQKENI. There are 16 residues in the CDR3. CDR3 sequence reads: CASSFNAPGNNSPLHF. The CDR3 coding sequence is TGTGCCAGCTCGTTCAATGCTCCTGGGAATAATTCACCCCTCCACTTT.

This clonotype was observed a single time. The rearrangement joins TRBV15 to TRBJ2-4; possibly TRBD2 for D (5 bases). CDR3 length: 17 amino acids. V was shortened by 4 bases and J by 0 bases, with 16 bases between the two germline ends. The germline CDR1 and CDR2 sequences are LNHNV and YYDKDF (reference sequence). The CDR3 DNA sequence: TGTGCCACCAGCACCGACGTGGGAGTACTAGCCAAAAACATTCAGTACTTC. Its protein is CATSTDVGVLAKNIQYF. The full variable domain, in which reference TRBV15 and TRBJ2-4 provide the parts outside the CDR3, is DAMVIQNPRYQVTQFGKPVTLSCSQTLNHNVMYWYQQKSSQAPKLLFHYYDKDFNNEADTPDNFQSRRPNTSFCFLDIRSPGLGDTAMYLCATSTDVGVLAKNIQYFGAGTRLSVL.

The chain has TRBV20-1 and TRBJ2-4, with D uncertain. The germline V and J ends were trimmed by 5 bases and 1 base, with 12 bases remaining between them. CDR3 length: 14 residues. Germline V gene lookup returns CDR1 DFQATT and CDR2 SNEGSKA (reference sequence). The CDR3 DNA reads TGCAGTGCTTACACGGATGGGGCCAAAAACATTCAGTACTTC. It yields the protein CSAYTDGAKNIQYF.

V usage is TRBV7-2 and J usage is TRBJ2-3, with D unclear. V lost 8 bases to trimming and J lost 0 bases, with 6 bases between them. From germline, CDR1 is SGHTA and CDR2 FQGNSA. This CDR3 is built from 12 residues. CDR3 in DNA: TGTGCCAGCGGAGCTAGCACAGATACGCAGTATTTT. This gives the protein CASGASTDTQYF.

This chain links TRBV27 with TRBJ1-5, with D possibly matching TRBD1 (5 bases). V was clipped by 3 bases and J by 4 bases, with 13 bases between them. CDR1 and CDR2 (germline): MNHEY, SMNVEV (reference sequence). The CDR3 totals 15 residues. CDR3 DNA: TGTGCCAGCAGTTTCCAGAGGGGACCTAATCAGCCCCAGCATTTT. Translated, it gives CASSFQRGPNQPQHF.